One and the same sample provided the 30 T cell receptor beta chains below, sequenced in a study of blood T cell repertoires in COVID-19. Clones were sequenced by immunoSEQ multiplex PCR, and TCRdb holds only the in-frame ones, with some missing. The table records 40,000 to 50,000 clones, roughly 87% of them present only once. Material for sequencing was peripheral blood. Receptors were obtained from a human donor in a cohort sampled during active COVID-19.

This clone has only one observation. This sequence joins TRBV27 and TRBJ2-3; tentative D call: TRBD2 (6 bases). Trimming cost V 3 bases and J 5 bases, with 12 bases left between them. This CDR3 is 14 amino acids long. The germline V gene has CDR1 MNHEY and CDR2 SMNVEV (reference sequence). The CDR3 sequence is CASSLGRYGDTQYF. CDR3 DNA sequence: TGTGCCAGCAGTTTGGGGAGGTACGGAGATACGCAGTATTTT.

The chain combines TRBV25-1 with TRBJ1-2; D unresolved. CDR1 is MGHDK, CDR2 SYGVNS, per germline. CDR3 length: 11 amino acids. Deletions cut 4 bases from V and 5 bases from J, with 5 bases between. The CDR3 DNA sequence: TGTGCCAGCAGTGCCACATATGGCTACACCTTC. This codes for CASSATYGYTF.

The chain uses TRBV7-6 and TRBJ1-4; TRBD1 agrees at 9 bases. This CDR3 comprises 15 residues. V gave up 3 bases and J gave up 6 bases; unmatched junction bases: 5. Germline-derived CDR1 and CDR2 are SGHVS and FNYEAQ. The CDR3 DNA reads TGTGCCAGCAGCTTTATGGGACAGGGTTATGAAAAACTGTTTTTT. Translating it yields CASSFMGQGYEKLFF.

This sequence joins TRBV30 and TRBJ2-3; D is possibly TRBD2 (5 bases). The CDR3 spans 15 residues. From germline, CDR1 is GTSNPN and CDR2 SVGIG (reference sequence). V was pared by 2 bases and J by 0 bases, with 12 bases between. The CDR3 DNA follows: TGTGCCTGGAGTCCCGAGCGGACCAGCACAGATACGCAGTATTTT. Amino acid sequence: CAWSPERTSTDTQYF.

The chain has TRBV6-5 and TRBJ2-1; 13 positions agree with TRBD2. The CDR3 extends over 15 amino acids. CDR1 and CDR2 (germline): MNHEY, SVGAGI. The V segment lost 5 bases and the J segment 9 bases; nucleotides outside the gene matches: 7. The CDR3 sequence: CASSRLAGGRGEQFF. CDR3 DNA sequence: TGTGCCAGCAGTAGACTAGCGGGAGGCCGGGGTGAGCAGTTCTTC.

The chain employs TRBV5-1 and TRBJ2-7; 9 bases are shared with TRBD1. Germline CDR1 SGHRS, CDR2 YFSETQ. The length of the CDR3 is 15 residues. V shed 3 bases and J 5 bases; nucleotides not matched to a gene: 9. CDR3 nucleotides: TGCGCCAGCAGCTGGGCCGGGACAGGGTACGACGAGCAGTACTTC. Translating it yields CASSWAGTGYDEQYF.

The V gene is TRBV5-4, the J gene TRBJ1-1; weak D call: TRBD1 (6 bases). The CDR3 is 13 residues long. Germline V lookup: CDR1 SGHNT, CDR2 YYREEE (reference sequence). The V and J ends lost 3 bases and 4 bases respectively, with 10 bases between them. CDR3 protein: CASSSRGGTEAFF. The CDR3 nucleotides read TGTGCCAGCAGCTCCAGGGGTGGCACTGAAGCTTTCTTT.

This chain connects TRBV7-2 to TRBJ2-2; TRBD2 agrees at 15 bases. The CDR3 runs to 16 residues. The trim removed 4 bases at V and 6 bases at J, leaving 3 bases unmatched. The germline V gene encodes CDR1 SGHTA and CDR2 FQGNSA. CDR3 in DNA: TGTGCCAGCAGCTCCGGACTAGCGGGGGGGGCCGGGGAGCTGTTTTTT. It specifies CASSSGLAGGAGELFF. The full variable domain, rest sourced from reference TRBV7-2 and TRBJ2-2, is GAGVSQSPSNKVTEKGKDVELRCDPISGHTALYWYRQSLGQGLEFLIYFQGNSAPDKSGLPSDRFSAERTGGSVSTLTIQRTQQEDSAVYLCASSSGLAGGAGELFFGEGSRLTVL.

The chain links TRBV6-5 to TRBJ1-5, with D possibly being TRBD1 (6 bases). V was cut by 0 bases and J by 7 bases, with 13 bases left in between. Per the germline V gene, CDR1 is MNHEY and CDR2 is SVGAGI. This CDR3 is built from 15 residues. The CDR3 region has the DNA TGTGCCAGCAGTTACTCGGGCAGGGGCGGACAGCCCCAGCATTTT. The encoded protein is CASSYSGRGGQPQHF.

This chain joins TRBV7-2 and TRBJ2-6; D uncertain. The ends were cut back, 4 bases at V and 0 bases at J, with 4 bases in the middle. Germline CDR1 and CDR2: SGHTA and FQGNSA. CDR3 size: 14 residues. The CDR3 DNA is TGTGCCAGCAGCTCCAGCTCTGGGGCCAACGTCCTGACTTTC. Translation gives CASSSSSGANVLTF. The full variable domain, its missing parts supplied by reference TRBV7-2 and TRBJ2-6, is GAGVSQSPSNKVTEKGKDVELRCDPISGHTALYWYRQSLGQGLEFLIYFQGNSAPDKSGLPSDRFSAERTGGSVSTLTIQRTQQEDSAVYLCASSSSSGANVLTFGAGSRLTVL.

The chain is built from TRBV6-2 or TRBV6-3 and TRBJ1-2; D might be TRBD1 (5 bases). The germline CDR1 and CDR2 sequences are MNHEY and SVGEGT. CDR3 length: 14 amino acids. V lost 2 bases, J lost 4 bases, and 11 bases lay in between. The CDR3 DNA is TGTGCCAGCAGTTACGGGGCCGCGCGCTATGGCTACACCTTC. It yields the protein CASSYGAARYGYTF.

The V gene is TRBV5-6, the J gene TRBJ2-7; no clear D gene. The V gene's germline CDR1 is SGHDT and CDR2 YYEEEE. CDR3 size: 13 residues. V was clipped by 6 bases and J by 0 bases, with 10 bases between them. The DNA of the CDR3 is TGTGCCAGCACAGGTCAAGACTCCTACGAGCAGTACTTC. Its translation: CASTGQDSYEQYF.

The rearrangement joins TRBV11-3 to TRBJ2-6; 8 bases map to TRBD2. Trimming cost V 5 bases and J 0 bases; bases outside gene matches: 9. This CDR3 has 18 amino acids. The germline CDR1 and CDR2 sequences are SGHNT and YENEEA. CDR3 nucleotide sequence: TGTGCCAGCAGCCCGGGACTAGGGTGGGGCTCTGGGGCCAACGTCCTGACTTTC. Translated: CASSPGLGWGSGANVLTF.

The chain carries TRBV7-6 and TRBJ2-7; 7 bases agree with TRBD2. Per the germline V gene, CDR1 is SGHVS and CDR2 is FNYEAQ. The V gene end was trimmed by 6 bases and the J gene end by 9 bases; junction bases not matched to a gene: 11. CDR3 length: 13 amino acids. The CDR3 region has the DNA TGTGCCAGCAGTCACCGGGGGGAATTTGGGCAGTACTTC. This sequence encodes CASSHRGEFGQYF.

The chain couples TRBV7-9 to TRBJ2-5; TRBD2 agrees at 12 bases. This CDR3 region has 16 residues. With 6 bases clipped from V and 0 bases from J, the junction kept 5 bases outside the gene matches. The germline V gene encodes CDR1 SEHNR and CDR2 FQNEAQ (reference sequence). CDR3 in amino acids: CASRSLAGGYQETQYF. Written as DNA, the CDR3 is TGTGCCAGCAGGTCTCTAGCGGGGGGGTACCAAGAGACCCAGTACTTC.

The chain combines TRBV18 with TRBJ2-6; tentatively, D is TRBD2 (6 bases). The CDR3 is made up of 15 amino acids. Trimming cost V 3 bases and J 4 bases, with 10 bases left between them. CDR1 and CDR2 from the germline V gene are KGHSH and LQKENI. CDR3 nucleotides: TGTGCCAGCTCACCGGGGGGAACGGGGGCCAACGTCCTGACTTTC. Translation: CASSPGGTGANVLTF. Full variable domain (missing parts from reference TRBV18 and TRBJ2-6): NAGVMQNPRHLVRRRGQEARLRCSPMKGHSHVYWYRQLPEEGLKFMVYLQKENIIDESGMPKERFSAEFPKEGPSILRIQQVVRGDSAAYFCASSPGGTGANVLTFGAGSRLTVL.

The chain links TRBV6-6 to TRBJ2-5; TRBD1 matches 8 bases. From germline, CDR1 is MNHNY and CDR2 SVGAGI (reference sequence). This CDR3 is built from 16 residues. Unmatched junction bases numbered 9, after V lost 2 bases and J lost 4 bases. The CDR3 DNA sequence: TGTGCCAGCAGTTACGAGGGAGACAGGGGCAGAGAGACCCAGTACTTC. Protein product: CASSYEGDRGRETQYF.

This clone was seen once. The CDR3 coding sequence is TGTGCCAGCAGCCCTTTACAGGGGTCGACTGAAGCTTTCTTT. Its protein is CASSPLQGSTEAFF. This chain connects TRBV3-1 (or the pseudogene TRBV3-2) to TRBJ1-1, with TRBD1 matching 7 bases. CDR3 size: 14 residues. The V segment lost 4 bases and the J segment 5 bases; nucleotides outside the gene matches: 7. CDR1 LGHDT and CDR2 YNNKEL come from the germline V gene (reference sequence).

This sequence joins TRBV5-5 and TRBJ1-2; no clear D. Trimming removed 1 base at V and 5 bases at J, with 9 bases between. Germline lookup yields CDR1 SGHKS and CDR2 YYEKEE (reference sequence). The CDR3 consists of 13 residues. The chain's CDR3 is CASSLRLTYGYTF. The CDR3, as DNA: TGTGCCAGCAGCTTGCGACTGACGTATGGCTACACCTTC.

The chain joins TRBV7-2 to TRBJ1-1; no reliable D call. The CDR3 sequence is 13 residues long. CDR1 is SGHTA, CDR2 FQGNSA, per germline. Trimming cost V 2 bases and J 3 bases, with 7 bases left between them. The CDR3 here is CASSLRRDTEAFF. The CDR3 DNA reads TGTGCCAGCAGCTTACGGCGGGACACTGAAGCTTTCTTT.

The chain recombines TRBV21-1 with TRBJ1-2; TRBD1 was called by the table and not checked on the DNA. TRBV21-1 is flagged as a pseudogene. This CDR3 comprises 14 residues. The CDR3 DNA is TGTGCCAGGGTTCGACAGGGGGCGAATGATGGCTACACCTTC. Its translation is CARVRQGANDGYTF.

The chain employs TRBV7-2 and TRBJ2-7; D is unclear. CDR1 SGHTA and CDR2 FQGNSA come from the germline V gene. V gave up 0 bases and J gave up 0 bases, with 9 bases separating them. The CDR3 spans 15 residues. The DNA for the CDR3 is TGTGCCAGCAGCTTAGCGGGCGCGAGCTCCTACGAGCAGTACTTC. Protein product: CASSLAGASSYEQYF.

This CDR3 reads CSADQLGEAFF. Written as DNA, the CDR3 is TGCAGCGCCGACCAGCTCGGGGAAGCTTTCTTT. The chain couples TRBV29-1 to TRBJ1-1; D is ambiguous. The V gene lost 7 bases and the J gene lost 8 bases, with 14 bases spanning the gap. Germline lookup yields CDR1 SQVTM and CDR2 ANQGSEA. This CDR3 has 11 residues.

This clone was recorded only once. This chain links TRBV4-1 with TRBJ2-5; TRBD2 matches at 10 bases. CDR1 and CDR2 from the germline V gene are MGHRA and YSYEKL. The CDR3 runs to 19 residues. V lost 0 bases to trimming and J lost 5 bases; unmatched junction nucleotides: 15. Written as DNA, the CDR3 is TGCGCCAGCAGCCAAGATAGAGCGGGGGGGCCAGCGGTCGATGAGACCCAGTACTTC. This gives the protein CASSQDRAGGPAVDETQYF.

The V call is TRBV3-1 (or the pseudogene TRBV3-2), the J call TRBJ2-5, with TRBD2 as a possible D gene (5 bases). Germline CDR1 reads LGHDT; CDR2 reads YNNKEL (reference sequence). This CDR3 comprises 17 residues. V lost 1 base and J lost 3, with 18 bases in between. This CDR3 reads CASSQGVTRALEETQYF. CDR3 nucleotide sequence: TGTGCCAGCAGCCAAGGCGTTACTAGAGCCCTGGAAGAGACCCAGTACTTC.

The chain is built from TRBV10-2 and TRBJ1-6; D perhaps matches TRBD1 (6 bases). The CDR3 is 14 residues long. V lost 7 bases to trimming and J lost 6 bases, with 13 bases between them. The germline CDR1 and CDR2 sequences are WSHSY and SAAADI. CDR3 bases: TGCGCCAGCACACCGGGACAATTTAATTCACCCCTCCACTTT. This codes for CASTPGQFNSPLHF.

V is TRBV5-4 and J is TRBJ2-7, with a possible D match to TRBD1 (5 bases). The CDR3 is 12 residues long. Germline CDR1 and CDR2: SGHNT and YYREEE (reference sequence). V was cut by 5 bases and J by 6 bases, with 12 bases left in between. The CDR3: CASSRQSAEQYF. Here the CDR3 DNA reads TGTGCCAGCAGTCGACAGTCCGCCGAGCAGTACTTC.

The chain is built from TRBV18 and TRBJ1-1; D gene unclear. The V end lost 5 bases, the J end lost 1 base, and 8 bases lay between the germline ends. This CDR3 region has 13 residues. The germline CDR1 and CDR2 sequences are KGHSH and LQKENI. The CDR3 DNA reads TGTGCCAGCTCAAGCGAGCAGAACACTGAAGCTTTCTTT. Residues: CASSSEQNTEAFF.

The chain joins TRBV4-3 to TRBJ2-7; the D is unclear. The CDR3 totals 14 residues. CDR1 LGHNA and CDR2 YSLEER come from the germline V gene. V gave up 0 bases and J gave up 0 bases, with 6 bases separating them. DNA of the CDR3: TGCGCCAGCAGCCAAGACAGAAACTCCTACGAGCAGTACTTC. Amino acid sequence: CASSQDRNSYEQYF.

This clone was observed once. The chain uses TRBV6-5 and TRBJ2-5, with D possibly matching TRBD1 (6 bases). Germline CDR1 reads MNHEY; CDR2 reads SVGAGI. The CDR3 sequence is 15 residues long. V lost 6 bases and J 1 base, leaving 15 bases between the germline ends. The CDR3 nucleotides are TGTGCCAGCAGCCAGACCCGGGACACCCAAGAGACCCAGTACTTC. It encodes CASSQTRDTQETQYF.